This T cell receptor beta chain was retrieved from a study of shared clonotypes between healthy human individuals. Whole-study findings and limits: A generally larger estimated richness was seen in naive subsets than in memory subsets.

The assay was run at deep level. The assay was immunoSEQ multiplex PCR, and TCRdb's table has in-frame clones only and misses some. The table has about 680,000 clones, more than 70% seen once. In the case of this clone: Its cognate antigen is unknown.

The TCR comes from a woman aged 30 to 39 in good health. The sample comprised memory CD4+ T cells sorted from blood. Subset noted: CD45RA-negative fraction.

Here the CDR3 DNA reads TGTGCCAGCAGTGCCGGGACAGGGAACACTGAAGCTTTCTTT. This sequence encodes CASSAGTGNTEAFF. The chain links TRBV25-1 to TRBJ1-1; 8 bases map to TRBD1. Germline V gene data show CDR1 as MGHDK and CDR2 as SYGVNS. V was clipped by 4 bases and J by 1 base; unmatched bases: 2. The CDR3 loop spans 14 amino acids.